The rows below give T cell receptor beta chains drawn from one sample of a study of human T cells and chemical hapten exposure. TCRdb re-analysed the RACE reads in MiXCR, keeping a single row per CDR3 protein. The repertoire has about 400,000 distinct CDR3 sequences, roughly 6.3% of them found once; the top ten carry about 6%. Sequenced here: whole blood, sampled in connection with sensitization to the hapten diphenylcyclopropenone (DPC). Receptors were obtained from a young woman with alopecia areata. Some clones in this sample may be carry-over from other donors' samples. CDR3s include the opening cysteine and the closing phenylalanine or tryptophan. The D gene is left open where the match is weak. The size field is filled for only some rows; it gives once, few, many or a size class.

NA	TRBV21-1	many	TRBJ2-3	TGTGCCAGCAGCAAAATGAACGGGACTAGCGGGGGAGTCGTTTGCACAGATACGCAGTATTTT	CASSKMNGTSGGVVCTDTQYF
NA	TRBV12-3/TRBV12-4	NA	TRBJ2-2	TGTGCCAGCAGTTTACGGGTTGCCGGGGAGCTGTTTTTT	CASSLRVAGELFF
NA	TRBV6-4	few	TRBJ2-7	TGTGCCAGCAGTGACGACGGTAGCTCCGAGCAGTACTTC	CASSDDGSSEQYF
TRBD2	TRBV10-3	NA	TRBJ2-1	TGTGCCATCAGTGTAGCGGGGGAAGATTCTGAGCAGTTCTTC	CAISVAGEDSEQFF
NA	TRBV5-5	many	TRBJ1-5	TGTGCCAGCAGCTTTGCATCAGGGGATCAGCCCCAGCATTTT	CASSFASGDQPQHF
NA	TRBV7-2	NA	TRBJ2-6	TGTGCCAGCAGCTTTTTTATGAGTGGGGCCAACGTCCTGACTTTC	CASSFFMSGANVLTF
NA	TRBV7-9	many	TRBJ1-4	TGTGCCAGCAGCGGCACCGTTGGATCGACTAATGAAAAACTGTTTTTT	CASSGTVGSTNEKLFF
NA	TRBV18	few	TRBJ1-1	TGTGCCAGCTCACCACCGCTCGTGAACACTGAAGCTTTCTTT	CASSPPLVNTEAFF
NA	TRBV5-5	few	TRBJ2-1	TGTGCCAGCAGCCGGATTATTGACTCCTACAATGAGCAGTTCTTC	CASSRIIDSYNEQFF
TRBD1	TRBV15	NA	TRBJ1-5	TGTGCCACCAGCAGACTTGGACAGGGAGAAAGGTATCAGCCCCAGCATTTT	CATSRLGQGERYQPQHF
NA	TRBV27	many	TRBJ1-2	TGTGCCAGCAGCCCCCGTTCAGGGGCCGGGTATGGCTACACCTTC	CASSPRSGAGYGYTF
NA	TRBV7-9	few	TRBJ1-2	TGTGCCAGCAGTTTGGCCCTCTCTGGCAATGGCTACACCTTC	CASSLALSGNGYTF
NA	TRBV28	many	TRBJ1-6	TGTGCCAGCAGTTTAGCGTCGTCCTATAATTCACCCCTCCACTTT	CASSLASSYNSPLHF
TRBD1	TRBV28	many	TRBJ2-7	TGTGCCAGCAGTCCCAGTTGGGACAGTAGCTACGAGCAGTACTTC	CASSPSWDSSYEQYF
NA	TRBV24-1	NA	TRBJ2-6	TGTGCCAGCCTCAAACAGGGATACTCTGGGGCCAACGTCCTGACTTTC	CASLKQGYSGANVLTF
NA	TRBV6-2/TRBV6-3	many	TRBJ1-1	TGTGCCAGCAGTTACTCGAGGGCCAACACTGAAGCTTTCTTT	CASSYSRANTEAFF
TRBD2	TRBV29-1	many	TRBJ2-7	TGCAGCGTGGGGGGGTCTTTAGGAAGGCAGTACTTC	CSVGGSLGRQYF
NA	TRBV28	few	TRBJ1-1	TGTGCCAGCAGTTTGCGCCGGACAAGGGCTGAAGCTTTCTTT	CASSLRRTRAEAFF
NA	TRBV11-2	few	TRBJ2-1	TGTGCCAGCAGCTTCGCAGACAATGAGCAGTTCTTC	CASSFADNEQFF
NA	TRBV5-1	many	TRBJ2-3	TGCGCCAGCAGCCAAATCATCCGGGGAGGCACAGATACGCAGTATTTT	CASSQIIRGGTDTQYF
TRBD1	TRBV27	NA	TRBJ1-2	TGTGCCAGCAGTTTTTCCCAGGGGGTCGGCTATGGCTACACCTTC	CASSFSQGVGYGYTF
NA	TRBV27	many	TRBJ1-2	TGTGCCAGCAGTTTATCTGGCCAGGCCCCCTATGGCTACACCTTC	CASSLSGQAPYGYTF
NA	TRBV7-3	many	TRBJ1-1	TGTGCCAGCAGCTTAACGAGGGGGACTGAAGCTTTCTTT	CASSLTRGTEAFF
TRBD1	TRBV6-2/TRBV6-3	NA	TRBJ1-5	TGTGCCAGCAGTCTTTACCGACAGGGCCCCAACCAACCTCGAACGACTAACAATCAGCCCCAGCATTTT	CASSLYRQGPNQPRTTNNQPQHF
NA	TRBV4-3	many	TRBJ1-2	TGCGCCAGCAGCGGCGGGACACAACTGCCCGAAAGCTATGGCTACACCTTC	CASSGGTQLPESYGYTF
TRBD2	TRBV6-5	few	TRBJ2-5	TGTGCCAGCAGTGGAAGGACTAGCGGGGTATACCAAGAGACCCAGTACTTC	CASSGRTSGVYQETQYF
NA	TRBV5-1	many	TRBJ1-2	TGCGCCAGCAGCCCCTCCGGCCGGGGAGGAGGCTACACCTTC	CASSPSGRGGGYTF
NA	TRBV6-1	NA	TRBJ1-5	TGTGCCAGCAGTGAAGCGACTGGGAATCAGCCCCAGCATTTT	CASSEATGNQPQHF
NA	TRBV7-2	NA	TRBJ1-5	TGTGCCAGCAGCTTATGGGGGGGGACGGGAAGCAATCAGCCCCAGCATTTT	CASSLWGGTGSNQPQHF
TRBD2	TRBV7-2	many	TRBJ2-1	TGTGCCAGCAGCTTAAGGGAGCGGGGGGCGCACTACAATGAGCAGTTCTTC	CASSLRERGAHYNEQFF
TRBD2	TRBV6-2/TRBV6-3	few	TRBJ2-2	TGTGCCAGCACGGTACTAGCGGGGTCCGGGGAGCTGTTTTTT	CASTVLAGSGELFF
NA	TRBV12-3/TRBV12-4	few	TRBJ1-4	TGTGCCAGCAGTCGAAACAGGGTTGGGGAAAAACTGTTTTTT	CASSRNRVGEKLFF
NA	TRBV2	NA	TRBJ2-6	TGTGCCAGCGGGGACGGTTACTCTGGGGCCAACGTCCTGACTTTC	CASGDGYSGANVLTF
NA	TRBV2	few	TRBJ1-1	TGTGCCAGCAGTGAACGGTTAGTTTCCGCTTTCTTT	CASSERLVSAFF
NA	TRBV6-1	few	TRBJ1-1	TGTGCCAGCAGTGAACGGGTGAACACTGAAGCTTTCTTT	CASSERVNTEAFF
NA	TRBV6-6	many	TRBJ1-5	TGTGCCGTCGGAGCCAACAACGGTCAGCCCCAGCATTTT	CAVGANNGQPQHF
TRBD2	TRBV10-3	few	TRBJ2-3	TGTGCCACCATCTCGCGGGGGGGGATTAGCACAGATACGCAGTATTTT	CATISRGGISTDTQYF
NA	TRBV29-1	many	TRBJ1-2	TGCAGCACTAGCCCCCCACAGTTAGTTGGTGGCTACACCTTC	CSTSPPQLVGGYTF